These T cell receptor beta chains were read from a single sample in a study of early T cells in non-severe SARS-CoV-2 infection. TCRdb reanalysed the 5' RACE reads using MiXCR and keeps one entry per CDR3 protein. Among about 110,000 distinct CDR3 sequences listed, 9% to 13% were seen once. Sequences were obtained from whole blood. Receptors originate from an adult who was a healthcare worker with PCR-confirmed SARS-CoV-2 infection or an uninfected control (not recorded which). Each CDR3 is given with its conserved first and last residue. A D gene is named only where the DNA matches it firmly. Not every row has a clone size; where given, it reads once, few, many or a size class.

size: .
J: TRBJ2-2
V: TRBV29-1
D: TRBD2
CDR3: CSVALSGGEFTGELFF
DNA: TGCAGCGTTGCTCTTAGCGGGGGGGAATTCACCGGGGAGCTGTTTTTT

size: .
J: TRBJ2-3
V: TRBV28
D: .
CDR3: CASSLTTSTDTQYF
DNA: TGTGCCAGCAGTCTCACGACTAGCACAGATACGCAGTATTTT

size: .
J: TRBJ2-3
V: TRBV5-1
D: TRBD2
CDR3: CASSPGLAESTDTQYF
DNA: TGCGCCAGCAGCCCGGGACTAGCGGAGAGCACAGATACGCAGTATTTT

size: .
J: TRBJ1-3
V: TRBV4-1
D: .
CDR3: CASSLDSRGTGNTIYF
DNA: TGCGCCAGCAGCCTCGATTCGAGGGGTACTGGAAACACCATATATTTT

size: .
J: TRBJ1-6
V: TRBV20-1
D: TRBD1
CDR3: CSAGDRGYNSPLHF
DNA: TGCAGTGCAGGCGACAGGGGTTATAATTCACCCCTCCACTTT

size: .
J: TRBJ2-3
V: TRBV2
D: TRBD1
CDR3: CASSKTGLLDTQYF
DNA: TGTGCCAGCAGCAAGACAGGGCTTCTCGATACGCAGTATTTT

size: .
J: TRBJ2-4
V: TRBV5-1
D: .
CDR3: CASSLAGGAKNIQYF
DNA: TGCGCCAGCAGCTTGGCAGGGGGGGCCAAAAACATTCAGTACTTC

size: .
J: TRBJ2-1
V: TRBV29-1
D: .
CDR3: CSVVRDSNNNEQFF
DNA: TGCAGCGTTGTGAGGGACTCAAATAACAATGAGCAGTTCTTC

size: .
J: TRBJ2-1
V: TRBV7-3
D: .
CDR3: CASSLRGGTGSYNEQFF
DNA: TGTGCCAGCAGCTTAAGAGGTGGGACCGGTTCCTACAATGAGCAGTTCTTC

size: .
J: TRBJ1-1
V: TRBV18
D: TRBD1
CDR3: CVSSPPGGQATEAFF
DNA: TGTGTCAGCTCACCTCCCGGGGGACAGGCCACTGAAGCTTTCTTT

size: .
J: TRBJ2-1
V: TRBV5-6
D: TRBD1
CDR3: CASSLRRTGGLHNEQFF
DNA: TGTGCCAGCAGCTTGCGCAGGACAGGGGGCCTCCACAATGAGCAGTTCTTC

size: few
J: TRBJ1-5
V: TRBV30
D: .
CDR3: CARSSGTDNNQPQHF
DNA: TGTGCCCGGAGTTCTGGGACGGACAACAATCAGCCCCAGCATTTT

size: many
J: TRBJ1-1
V: TRBV24-1
D: TRBD1
CDR3: CATSDPGQGEAFF
DNA: TGTGCCACCAGTGACCCAGGACAGGGTGAAGCTTTCTTT

size: many
J: TRBJ1-6
V: TRBV25-1
D: .
CDR3: CASSEYFWLDSDNSPLHF
DNA: TGTGCCAGCAGTGAATATTTTTGGCTGGACAGCGATAATTCACCCCTCCACTTT

size: .
J: TRBJ2-3
V: TRBV29-1
D: TRBD2
CDR3: CSVPGGATDTQYF
DNA: TGCAGCGTGCCCGGGGGGGCCACAGATACGCAGTATTTT

size: few
J: TRBJ1-2
V: TRBV7-6
D: .
CDR3: CASSQGHGARYTF
DNA: TGTGCCAGCAGCCAGGGACATGGCGCGCGCTACACCTTC

size: many
J: TRBJ2-5
V: TRBV11-2
D: .
CDR3: CASSLELFRATQYF
DNA: TGTGCCAGCAGCTTAGAATTGTTCCGGGCGACCCAGTACTTC

size: .
J: TRBJ1-4
V: TRBV19
D: .
CDR3: CASNIEPGGKLFF
DNA: TGTGCCAGTAATATTGAGCCCGGTGGAAAACTGTTTTTT

size: few
J: TRBJ1-3
V: TRBV9
D: .
CDR3: CASSAPTVSRNTIYF
DNA: TGTGCCAGCAGCGCTCCTACAGTATCTCGAAACACCATATATTTT

size: .
J: TRBJ2-1
V: TRBV24-1
D: .
CDR3: CATSAQWQGLNNEQFF
DNA: TGTGCCACCAGTGCCCAGTGGCAGGGCCTTAACAATGAGCAGTTCTTC

size: .
J: TRBJ2-5
V: TRBV11-2
D: .
CDR3: CASSPSGVETQYF
DNA: TGTGCCAGCAGCCCCTCAGGGGTAGAGACCCAGTACTTC

size: many
J: TRBJ1-2
V: TRBV12-3/TRBV12-4
D: .
CDR3: CASIRWGPSYGYTF
DNA: TGTGCCAGCATTCGGTGGGGGCCGAGCTATGGCTACACCTTC

size: .
J: TRBJ2-5
V: TRBV11-2
D: TRBD2
CDR3: CASSTPAGLAGSVNF
DNA: TGTGCCAGCAGCACCCCAGCGGGACTAGCGGGTTCCGTGAACTTC

size: few
J: TRBJ1-4
V: TRBV28
D: TRBD1
CDR3: CASSFRDRGLFF
DNA: TGTGCCAGCAGTTTTCGGGACAGGGGTTTGTTTTTT

size: few
J: TRBJ1-6
V: TRBV3-1
D: TRBD1
CDR3: CASSRTGNTNSPLHF
DNA: TGTGCCAGCAGCCGGACAGGGAATACCAATTCACCCCTCCACTTT

size: few
J: TRBJ2-2
V: TRBV2
D: TRBD2
CDR3: CASRGTSGSAGELFF
DNA: TGTGCCAGCAGAGGGACTAGCGGGAGCGCCGGGGAGCTGTTTTTT

size: few
J: TRBJ2-6
V: TRBV20-1
D: TRBD2
CDR3: CSANLAGETAGANVLTF
DNA: TGCAGTGCTAACCTAGCGGGGGAAACGGCTGGGGCCAACGTCCTGACTTTC

size: .
J: TRBJ2-7
V: TRBV6-2/TRBV6-3
D: .
CDR3: CASSYSKIGGRQAPYEQYF
DNA: TGTGCCAGCAGTTATAGTAAGATAGGGGGTCGGCAGGCACCCTACGAGCAGTACTTC

size: many
J: TRBJ1-1
V: TRBV12-3/TRBV12-4
D: TRBD1
CDR3: CATSLFRGQGMHTEAFF
DNA: TGTGCCACCTCGCTGTTCCGGGGACAGGGCATGCACACTGAAGCTTTCTTT

size: many
J: TRBJ2-1
V: TRBV29-1
D: .
CDR3: CSVQLARTPSYNEQFF
DNA: TGCAGCGTACAGTTGGCCCGGACCCCTTCCTACAATGAGCAGTTCTTC

size: many
J: TRBJ1-2
V: TRBV19
D: .
CDR3: CASIPPGLYGYTF
DNA: TGTGCCAGTATTCCGCCGGGCCTCTATGGCTACACCTTC

size: many
J: TRBJ2-1
V: TRBV7-2
D: .
CDR3: CASSPPGIEQFF
DNA: TGTGCCAGCAGCCCACCGGGAATTGAGCAGTTCTTC

size: many
J: TRBJ2-4
V: TRBV6-6
D: TRBD1
CDR3: CASTTGGAKNIQYF
DNA: TGTGCCAGCACCACAGGGGGAGCCAAAAACATTCAGTACTTC

size: .
J: TRBJ2-7
V: TRBV2
D: .
CDR3: CASSDWVYEQYF
DNA: TGTGCCAGCAGTGATTGGGTGTACGAGCAGTACTTC

size: .
J: TRBJ1-2
V: TRBV2
D: .
CDR3: CASQFRGYGYGYTF
DNA: TGTGCCAGTCAGTTCAGGGGATATGGCTATGGCTACACCTTC

size: many
J: TRBJ2-5
V: TRBV7-9
D: TRBD1
CDR3: CASSLGDRVQETQYF
DNA: TGTGCCAGCAGCTTAGGGGACAGGGTCCAAGAGACCCAGTACTTC

size: .
J: TRBJ2-2
V: TRBV12-3/TRBV12-4
D: .
CDR3: CASAEQGFAGELFF
DNA: TGTGCCAGCGCAGAACAGGGTTTCGCCGGGGAGCTGTTTTTT

size: .
J: TRBJ1-1
V: TRBV5-6
D: .
CDR3: CASTGRGGTEAFF
DNA: TGTGCCAGCACCGGGAGAGGGGGCACTGAAGCTTTCTTT

size: many
J: TRBJ2-3
V: TRBV30
D: .
CDR3: CAFVPSTDTQYF
DNA: TGTGCCTTCGTACCTAGCACAGATACGCAGTATTTT

size: few
J: TRBJ1-4
V: TRBV5-5
D: TRBD1
CDR3: CASSLEGQGIEKLFF
DNA: TGTGCCAGCAGCTTGGAGGGACAGGGAATTGAAAAACTGTTTTTT

size: few
J: TRBJ2-7
V: TRBV2
D: .
CDR3: CASSDSLRGHVQQYF
DNA: TGTGCCAGCAGTGACTCCCTCAGGGGACACGTGCAGCAGTACTTC

size: .
J: TRBJ2-7
V: TRBV18
D: TRBD2
CDR3: CASSPSPGREAYEQYF
DNA: TGTGCCAGCTCACCTTCACCCGGACGGGAGGCCTACGAGCAGTACTTC